This passage covers 20 T cell receptor beta chains from one sample sequenced in a study of post-analysis software for immune sequencing data. General observations from the study: Patients carried five TRBV segments more frequently than controls did, and TRBV5-6, TRBV5-1 and TRBV20-1 were among them.

Built from TCR beta cDNA, the libraries had unique molecular identifiers in them. Each CDR3 protein gets one entry after TCRdb re-called the PCR reads with MiXCR. The sample holds some 700,000 distinct CDR3 sequences; 59% are singletons and the top ten take about 11%. The antigens these receptors bind are not known. Sequenced input: blood. These receptors were taken from a girl aged 2 to 9 with multiple sclerosis.

This clonotype was detected only a few times. V gene TRBV7-2 combines with J gene TRBJ2-3; perhaps TRBD1 as D (6 bases). The V and J ends lost 3 bases and 4 bases respectively, with 8 bases between them. The CDR3 runs to 13 residues. Germline CDR1 is SGHTA and CDR2 is FQGNSA. The CDR3 region has the DNA TGTGCCAGCAGCTTGTACAGGGCAGATACGCAGTATTTT. Translation gives CASSLYRADTQYF. The entire variable domain, with the rest obtained from reference TRBV7-2 and TRBJ2-3, is as follows: GAGVSQSPSNKVTEKGKDVELRCDPISGHTALYWYRQSLGQGLEFLIYFQGNSAPDKSGLPSDRFSAERTGGSVSTLTIQRTQQEDSAVYLCASSLYRADTQYFGPGTRLTVL.

The chain combines TRBV20-1 with TRBJ2-7, with unresolved D. V was cut by 0 bases and J by 0 bases, with 12 bases left in between. The CDR3 runs to 15 residues. From germline, CDR1 is DFQATT and CDR2 SNEGSKA (reference sequence). Here the CDR3 reads CSARDWAPGSYEQYF. CDR3 DNA sequence: TGCAGTGCTAGAGATTGGGCGCCGGGCTCCTACGAGCAGTACTTC.

This clonotype showed up just once. The rearrangement joins TRBV13 to TRBJ2-3; 8 nucleotides agree with TRBD2. The germline V gene has CDR1 PRHDT and CDR2 FYEKMQ (reference sequence). V lost 3 bases, J lost 2 bases, and 16 bases stayed unmatched. The CDR3 extends over 19 amino acids. CDR3 coding DNA: TGTGCCAGCAGCTTGGTAGCGGGACCTAAAGCCCCCCCCACAGATACGCAGTATTTT. As protein: CASSLVAGPKAPPTDTQYF.

This clonotype has a single count. This rearrangement joins TRBV11-2 to TRBJ2-5, with TRBD1 matching 8 bases. J was trimmed by 5 bases and V by 4 bases; bases with no gene match: 6. Germline CDR1 reads SGHAT; CDR2 reads FQNNGV. This CDR3 comprises 14 residues. CDR3 protein: CASSYLRDRETQYF. The CDR3 DNA reads TGTGCCAGCAGCTATCTCCGGGACAGGGAGACCCAGTACTTC.

V gene TRBV20-1 combines with J gene TRBJ2-7; TRBD1 aligns across 10 bases. The J call is in doubt because the DNA end fits TRBJ2-5 better. The CDR3 has 14 residues. Germline CDR1 reads DFQATT; CDR2 reads SNEGSKA (reference sequence). The CDR3 loop is CSADGTGEQETQYF. For the CDR3, the DNA is TGCAGTGCTGACGGGACAGGGGAACAAGAGACCCAGTACTTC.

This chain uses TRBV4-2 with TRBJ2-3; TRBD1 matches at 7 bases. V lost 4 bases, J lost 4 bases, and 8 bases stayed unmatched. This CDR3 region has 15 residues. The V gene's germline CDR1 is LGHNA and CDR2 YNFKEQ. The CDR3 DNA follows: TGTGCCAGCAGCCCTCAATGGCAGGGGGCAGATACGCAGTATTTT. It codes for CASSPQWQGADTQYF.

The rearrangement uses TRBV11-2 and TRBJ2-1, with D tentatively TRBD1 (5 bases). Germline V gene lookup returns CDR1 SGHAT and CDR2 FQNNGV. The CDR3 consists of 13 residues. V was shortened by 0 bases and J by 10 bases, with 10 bases between the two germline ends. The CDR3 DNA is TGTGCCAGCAGCTTAGATGGGGCGAGGGAGCAGTTCTTC. As protein: CASSLDGAREQFF.

Note on this clonotype: Possible read error: a much larger clone is one base away. This rearrangement joins TRBV12-3 or TRBV12-4 to TRBJ2-3; D is possibly TRBD1 or TRBD2 (5 bases each). CDR3 size: 12 residues. V dropped 7 bases and J dropped 2 bases, with 7 bases sitting between them. The CDR3 region has the DNA TGTGCCAGCACCGGGACCACAGATACGCAGTATTTT. Translation: CASTGTTDTQYF.

This clonotype was detected a few times. The CDR3 nucleotides read TGCAGCGTTAGTCCCATTTCCGAGTATGGCTACACCTTC. Amino acid sequence: CSVSPISEYGYTF. This chain joins TRBV29-1 and TRBJ1-2, with D unclear. Between the trimmed V and J ends, which lost 5 bases and 5 bases, there was a span of 15 bases. There are 13 residues in the CDR3. Germline lookup yields CDR1 SQVTM and CDR2 ANQGSEA.

This clonotype was picked up a small number of times. The chain links TRBV6-5 to TRBJ1-6, with 8 positions matching TRBD1. From germline, CDR1 is MNHEY and CDR2 SVGAGI. This CDR3 comprises 16 residues. J was trimmed by 9 bases and V by 1 base; bases with no gene match: 8. The CDR3 nucleotides read TGTGCCAGCAGTTACTTCGGCGGACAGGGCGGTTCACCCCTCCACTTT. Translating it yields CASSYFGGQGGSPLHF.

V usage is TRBV20-1 and J usage is TRBJ2-3; tentatively, D is TRBD1 (5 bases). The CDR3 is 14 amino acids. V was pared by 5 bases and J by 3 bases, with 15 bases between. The germline gives CDR1 DFQATT, CDR2 SNEGSKA (reference sequence). The CDR3 nucleotides read TGCAGTGCTCACTATACCTCAGGGACAGATACGCAGTATTTT. Encoded protein: CSAHYTSGTDTQYF.

The chain has TRBV9 and TRBJ1-2; TRBD1 matches at 10 bases. CDR3 length: 14 residues. The V and J ends lost 4 bases and 4 bases, in that order; junction bases with no gene match: 4. Germline V gene lookup returns CDR1 SGDLS and CDR2 YYNGEE. CDR3 DNA sequence: TGTGCCAGCAGCATTCGGACAGGGGGCTATGGCTACACCTTC. Protein: CASSIRTGGYGYTF. Looking up the rest from reference TRBV9 and TRBJ1-2 gives the full variable domain: DSGVTQTPKHLITATGQRVTLRCSPRSGDLSVYWYQQSLDQGLQFLIQYYNGEERAKGNILERFSAQQFPDLHSELNLSSLELGDSALYFCASSIRTGGYGYTFGSGTRLTVV.

This clonotype has just a few counts. This chain connects TRBV30 to TRBJ2-5; no clear D. CDR1 and CDR2 (germline): GTSNPN, SVGIG (reference sequence). The CDR3 has 11 residues. V shed 2 bases and J shed 1 base, with 2 bases lying between them. The CDR3 sequence: CAWSTQETQYF. Written as DNA, the CDR3 is TGTGCCTGGAGTACCCAAGAGACCCAGTACTTC.

V and J are TRBV10-2 and TRBJ2-7; the match to TRBD1 covers 7 bases. This CDR3 has 14 amino acids. Looked up from germline, CDR1 is WSHSY and CDR2 is SAAADI. After removal of 5 bases from V and 5 bases from J, the junction contained 9 bases not matched to a gene. CDR3 residues: CASSPDRAVDEQYF. The CDR3 DNA sequence: TGCGCCAGCAGTCCAGACAGGGCCGTCGACGAGCAGTACTTC.

The genes are TRBV9 and TRBJ2-7; perhaps D is TRBD1 or TRBD2 (5 bases each). Trimming removed 3 bases from V and 3 bases from J, with 19 bases in between. Per germline, CDR1 SGDLS and CDR2 YYNGEE. CDR3 length: 16 amino acids. CDR3 bases: TGTGCCAGCAGCGCCCACCCGGGGCAGGAAGACTACGAGCAGTACTTC. This translates into CASSAHPGQEDYEQYF.

The rearrangement uses TRBV12-5 and TRBJ2-5; 10 bases align to TRBD1. The J call is doubtful: the DNA matches TRBJ2-7 better. CDR3 length equals 18 residues. Germline V gene lookup returns CDR1 LGHNT and CDR2 FRNRAP. The DNA of the CDR3 is TGTGCTAGTGGTTTGGCTCGGCCTGGACAGGGGGTTGCCCACGAGCAGTACTTC. It encodes CASGLARPGQGVAHEQYF.

This chain connects TRBV7-8 to TRBJ2-5; 7 nucleotides agree with TRBD2. Unmatched junction bases numbered 8, after V lost 5 bases and J lost 2 bases. The CDR3 totals 15 residues. Germline CDR1 SGHVS, CDR2 FQNEAQ. The CDR3 region is CASSLTTSRQETQYF. DNA for the CDR3: TGTGCCAGCAGCCTTACGACTAGCAGACAAGAGACCCAGTACTTC.

The chain employs TRBV9 and TRBJ1-5, with 7 positions matching TRBD1. Germline CDR1 is SGDLS and CDR2 is YYNGEE. This CDR3 spans 16 amino acids. Unmatched junction bases numbered 9, after V lost 3 bases and J lost 3 bases. CDR3 sequence reads: CASSGGAGGFNQPQHF. The DNA for the CDR3 is TGTGCCAGCAGCGGAGGGGCAGGGGGATTCAATCAGCCCCAGCATTTT.

The CDR3 DNA follows: TGTGCCAGCAGCTTTCCGGACAGGGCCAGGGAGACCCAGTACTTC. Residues: CASSFPDRARETQYF. The chain combines TRBV7-9 with TRBJ2-7; 8 nucleotides line up with TRBD1. Near its end, the DNA agrees better with TRBJ2-5, so the J call may be wrong. Germline V lookup: CDR1 SEHNR, CDR2 FQNEAQ (reference sequence). This CDR3 is built from 15 residues.

This rearrangement joins TRBV11-2 to TRBJ2-7; D is ambiguous. This CDR3 has 13 amino acids. The germline V gene encodes CDR1 SGHAT and CDR2 FQNNGV. V was cut by 5 bases and J by 6 bases, with 14 bases left in between. Here the CDR3 reads CASSPTRASEQYF. The CDR3 nucleotides read TGTGCCAGCAGCCCGACCCGTGCATCCGAGCAGTACTTC.